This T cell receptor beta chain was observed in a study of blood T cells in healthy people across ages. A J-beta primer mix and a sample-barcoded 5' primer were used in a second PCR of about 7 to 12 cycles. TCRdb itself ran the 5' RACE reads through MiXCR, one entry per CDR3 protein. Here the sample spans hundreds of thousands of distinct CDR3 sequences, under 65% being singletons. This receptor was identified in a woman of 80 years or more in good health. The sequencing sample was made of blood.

The CDR3 DNA is TGTGCCATCCTAGCGGAAGATACGCAGTATTTT. Residues: CAILAEDTQYF. V is TRBV10-3 and J is TRBJ2-3; 7 bases fit TRBD2. The CDR3 runs to 11 residues. Germline values: CDR1 ENHRY, CDR2 SYGVKD. Trimming cost V 8 bases and J 5 bases; bases outside gene matches: 1.